This T cell receptor beta chain was identified in a study of graft-versus-host responses after intestinal transplantation. Across the study: Recipients had multivisceral, liver-intestinal, or isolated intestinal transplants. Every one of the recipients received anti-thymocyte globulin induction and afterwards took tacrolimus and steroids for roughly three years. Findings and caveats of the study: Among recipient marrow samples, GvH clones were found; some appeared first in ileum or blood. Elevated graft-versus-host to host-versus-graft clonal ratios in allografts were recorded for patients with graft-donor T cell macrochimerism.

The assay was immunoSEQ multiplex PCR, and TCRdb's table has in-frame clones only and misses some. The table includes roughly 96,000 clones, 90% to 95% detected once. With respect to this clone: Antigen specificity is unknown.

This CDR3 spans 13 amino acids. V lost 8 bases, J lost 3 bases, and 14 bases lay in between. In germline, CDR1 is SNHLY, CDR2 FYNNEI. The source of this sequence is a human donor who received an intestinal transplant. The chain has TRBV2 and TRBJ2-7; no reliable D call. The sequences come from unstimulated CD8+ T cells sorted from spleen or lymph node cells, collected before intestinal transplant. CDR3 DNA: TGTGCCAGCCAGACACGACACCTCTACGAGCAGTACTTC. Translation: CASQTRHLYEQYF.